This TCR beta chain was recorded in a study of cytomegalovirus exposure and HLA in healthy donors. The CDR3 contains 12 residues. CDR1 and CDR2 (germline): LNHDA, SQIVND (reference sequence). V dropped 3 bases and J dropped 10 bases, with 9 bases sitting between them. 60 Vbeta and 13 Jbeta primers were used in PCR. Sequencing used immunoSEQ multiplex PCR; TCRdb keeps in-frame clones, though not all of them. The table records roughly 73,000 clones, 60% to 75% of them present only once. The chain has TRBV19 and TRBJ1-4; D is unclear. Sequenced input: PBMCs. The source of this sequence is a man between 65 and 85 years old in good health and CMV-seronegative. This CDR3 is CASSMTRLKLFF. As DNA, the CDR3 is TGTGCCAGTAGTATGACGAGGTTAAAACTGTTTTTT.